One and the same sample provided the 11 T cell receptor beta chains below, sequenced in a study of T cell changes during pregnancy in multiple sclerosis. The method was immunoSEQ multiplex PCR; TCRdb's version includes in-frame clones alone and lacks a portion of them. The sample has 52,000 or so clones, nearly 95% seen once. Material: CD4+ T cells from peripheral blood mononuclear cells, obtained in the second trimester of pregnancy. These receptors came from a female donor with multiple sclerosis, enrolled in a pregnancy study.

This chain joins TRBV9 and TRBJ2-5; perhaps TRBD1 as D (6 bases). V lost 3 bases to trimming and J lost 1 base, with 13 bases between them. Germline V gene sequence: CDR1 SGDLS, CDR2 YYNGEE. The CDR3 has 15 residues. The DNA for the CDR3 is TGTGCCAGCAGCGGGATCTCGACAGGCCAAGAGACCCAGTACTTC. It encodes CASSGISTGQETQYF. Supplemented by reference TRBV9 and TRBJ2-5, the full variable domain reads DSGVTQTPKHLITATGQRVTLRCSPRSGDLSVYWYQQSLDQGLQFLIQYYNGEERAKGNILERFSAQQFPDLHSELNLSSLELGDSALYFCASSGISTGQETQYFGPGTRLLVL.

This clone was counted a few times. The rearrangement links TRBV19 to TRBJ2-1, with 7 bases matching TRBD1. This CDR3 is built from 15 residues. The germline V gene has CDR1 LNHDA and CDR2 SQIVND (reference sequence). V shed 1 base and J 1 base; nucleotides not matched to a gene: 1. The CDR3 region is CASSIADRSYNEQFF. The CDR3, as DNA: TGTGCCAGTAGTATAGCGGACAGGTCCTACAATGAGCAGTTCTTC.

The chain joins TRBV5-5 to TRBJ2-5; no definite D call. Trimming stripped 0 bases from V and 3 bases from J, with 15 bases between. CDR3 length: 16 amino acids. The germline V gene has CDR1 SGHKS and CDR2 YYEKEE (reference sequence). CDR3 sequence (DNA): TGTGCCAGCAGCTTGGCCTATAATAACGGAGAAGAGACCCAGTACTTC. This gives the protein CASSLAYNNGEETQYF.

The rearrangement uses TRBV27 and TRBJ2-3; 8 nucleotides agree with TRBD2. V was pared by 3 bases and J by 11 bases, with 16 bases of the junction left unmatched. The CDR3 extends over 16 amino acids. Germline V CDR1 and CDR2: MNHEY, SMNVEV (reference sequence). CDR3 in amino acids: CASSFAGGGPGGKQYF. The CDR3 nucleotides are TGTGCCAGCAGTTTCGCCGGGGGGGGCCCCGGGGGGAAGCAGTATTTT.

The rearrangement links TRBV29-1 to TRBJ1-1; 8 nucleotides align to TRBD1. Unmatched junction bases numbered 4, after V lost 7 bases and J lost 0 bases. Germline-derived CDR1 and CDR2 are SQVTM and ANQGSEA. This CDR3 is built from 13 residues. The CDR3: CSGGTGMNTEAFF. For the CDR3, the DNA is TGCAGCGGTGGGACAGGAATGAACACTGAAGCTTTCTTT.

The V gene is TRBV19, the J gene TRBJ1-4; a possible D gene is TRBD1 (6 bases). The CDR3 length is 13 residues. Deletions cut 7 bases from V and 12 bases from J, with 18 bases between. The germline gives CDR1 LNHDA, CDR2 SQIVND (reference sequence). The CDR3 loop reads CASKGTIHRELFF. Here the CDR3 DNA reads TGTGCCAGTAAGGGGACGATACACAGGGAACTGTTTTTT. Filled out from reference TRBV19 and TRBJ1-4, the complete variable domain reads DGGITQSPKYLFRKEGQNVTLSCEQNLNHDAMYWYRQDPGQGLRLIYYSQIVNDFQKGDIAEGYSVSREKKESFPLTVTSAQKNPTAFYLCASKGTIHRELFFGSGTQLSVL.

The chain links TRBV5-1 to TRBJ1-2; D not certain. CDR3 length equals 15 residues. Germline CDR1 SGHRS, CDR2 YFSETQ. The ends were cut back, 1 base at V and 2 bases at J, with 12 bases in the middle. Here the CDR3 reads CASSLQVELNYGYTF. CDR3 in DNA: TGCGCCAGCAGCTTGCAGGTAGAGCTAAACTATGGCTACACCTTC. Combining the CDR3 with reference TRBV5-1 and TRBJ1-2 gives the whole variable domain KAGVTQTPRYLIKTRGQQVTLSCSPISGHRSVSWYQQTPGQGLQFLFEYFSETQRNKGNFPGRFSGRQFSNSRSEMNVSTLELGDSALYLCASSLQVELNYGYTFGSGTRLTVV.

The chain employs TRBV6-5 and TRBJ1-2, with D perhaps matching TRBD1 (5 bases). Trimming removed 6 bases from V and 0 bases from J, with 11 bases in between. The germline gives CDR1 MNHEY, CDR2 SVGAGI. This CDR3 has 14 residues. The CDR3 sequence is CASRRTSPNYGYTF. The CDR3 bases are TGTGCCAGCAGGAGGACAAGCCCTAACTATGGCTACACCTTC.

CDR3 loop: CASNRVSGGETQYF. As DNA, the CDR3 is TGTGCCAGCAATCGTGTTAGCGGGGGAGAGACCCAGTACTTC. The chain links TRBV7-9 to TRBJ2-5; 9 positions match TRBD2. Germline lookup yields CDR1 SEHNR and CDR2 FQNEAQ (reference sequence). J lost 4 bases, V lost 7 bases, and 7 bases had no gene match. CDR3 size: 14 residues.

The rearrangement uses TRBV19 and TRBJ1-1; 7 nucleotides match TRBD1. The CDR3 sequence is 16 residues long. Germline V gene lookup returns CDR1 LNHDA and CDR2 SQIVND (reference sequence). V shed 3 bases and J 1 base; nucleotides not matched to a gene: 8. This CDR3 reads CASSITGVFGNTEAFF. In DNA form, the CDR3 reads TGTGCCAGTAGTATTACAGGGGTCTTCGGGAACACTGAAGCTTTCTTT.

CDR3 protein: CASSFLDSYNQPQHF. In DNA, the CDR3 is TGTGCCAGTAGTTTCCTGGACTCATACAATCAGCCCCAGCATTTT. This chain connects TRBV19 to TRBJ1-5; D is unresolved. Trimming left V 5 bases short and J 3 bases short, with 14 bases between. Germline V gene data show CDR1 as LNHDA and CDR2 as SQIVND (reference sequence). CDR3 length: 15 residues.